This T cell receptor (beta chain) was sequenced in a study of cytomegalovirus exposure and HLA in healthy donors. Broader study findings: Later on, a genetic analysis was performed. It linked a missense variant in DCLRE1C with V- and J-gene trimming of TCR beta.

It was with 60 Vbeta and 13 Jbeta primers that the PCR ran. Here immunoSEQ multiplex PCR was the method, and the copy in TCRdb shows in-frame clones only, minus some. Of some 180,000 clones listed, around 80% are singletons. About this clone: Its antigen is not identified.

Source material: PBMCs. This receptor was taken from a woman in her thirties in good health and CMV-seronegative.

CDR3 residues: CASSLGQGAGGANVLTF. In DNA form, the CDR3 reads TGCGCCAGCAGCTTGGGACAGGGGGCGGGTGGGGCCAACGTCCTGACTTTC. The chain recombines TRBV5-1 with TRBJ2-6, with 10 bases aligning to TRBD1. Germline trimming cut 0 bases from V and 3 bases from J; bases unmatched to any gene: 3. The CDR3 runs 17 residues. Per germline, CDR1 SGHRS and CDR2 YFSETQ.